The 10 T cell receptor beta chains below all came from one sample that was sequenced in a study of blood T cell repertoires in COVID-19. Measured with immunoSEQ multiplex PCR; TCRdb has only the in-frame clones, and not every one. Of about 250,000 clones in the sample, nearly 85% were seen once. Material: peripheral blood. Every receptor here comes from a human donor in a cohort sampled during active COVID-19.

The rearrangement links TRBV28 to TRBJ2-1; TRBD2 matches 7 bases. The ends lost 5 bases at V and 1 base at J; junction bases unmatched: 5. CDR3 length: 15 amino acids. Looked up from germline, CDR1 is MDHEN and CDR2 is SYDVKM. CDR3 protein: CASSPLADSYNEQFF. The CDR3 DNA reads as TGTGCCAGCAGTCCCCTAGCGGATTCCTACAATGAGCAGTTCTTC.

This clone has only a few counts. The CDR3 bases are TGTGCCAGCAGCCAAGAAATCAAGGGACACCGCACAGATACGCAGTATTTT. It codes for CASSQEIKGHRTDTQYF. The gene calls are TRBV4-2 and TRBJ2-3, with D perhaps matching TRBD1 (6 bases). Germline V lookup: CDR1 LGHNA, CDR2 YNFKEQ. The V end was cut by 0 bases, the J end by 1 base, with 14 bases between. The CDR3 has 17 residues.

The chain links TRBV6-2 or TRBV6-3 to TRBJ1-5, with 11 bases fitting TRBD1. Germline V gives CDR1 MNHEY, CDR2 SVGEGT. The CDR3 spans 14 residues. Losses at the gene ends were 5 bases for V and 4 bases for J; bases not matched to a gene: 1. CDR3 in amino acids: CASSRDRGNQPQHF. CDR3 bases: TGTGCCAGCAGTCGGGACAGGGGGAATCAGCCCCAGCATTTT.

This clone was recorded once. V is TRBV4-1 and J is TRBJ2-7, with 10 positions matching TRBD2. CDR3 length: 16 residues. Trimming at V came to 0 bases and at J to 3 bases, leaving 5 bases not matched to a gene. Germline V lookup: CDR1 MGHRA, CDR2 YSYEKL. CDR3 DNA sequence: TGCGCCAGCAGCCAAGACGGCCTAGCGGGGGACTACGAGCAGTACTTC. As protein: CASSQDGLAGDYEQYF.

The genes are TRBV9 and TRBJ2-7; the D gene is possibly TRBD2 (6 bases). Per the germline V gene, CDR1 is SGDLS and CDR2 is YYNGEE. The V gene lost 3 bases and the J gene lost 6 bases, with 13 bases spanning the gap. The CDR3 is made up of 13 amino acids. CDR3 in DNA: TGTGCCAGCAGCGCCCTACTCGGGGGCGAGCAGTACTTC. As protein: CASSALLGGEQYF.

The chain joins TRBV28 to TRBJ2-2; D unresolved. The germline gives CDR1 MDHEN, CDR2 SYDVKM. V shed 3 bases and J shed 5 bases, with 4 bases lying between them. The CDR3 length is 12 residues. The CDR3 protein is CASSFRTGELFF. In nucleotides, the CDR3 is TGTGCCAGCAGTTTCCGTACCGGGGAGCTGTTTTTT.

The V and J genes are TRBV28 and TRBJ2-1, with 13 bases fitting TRBD2. CDR1 and CDR2 (germline): MDHEN, SYDVKM. This CDR3 has 19 amino acids. V trimming: 1 base; J trimming: 0 bases; junction bases outside the gene matches: 6. In DNA, the CDR3 is TGTGCCAGCAGTTTATCCGGGACTAGCGGGATGCCCTCCTACAATGAGCAGTTCTTC. This encodes CASSLSGTSGMPSYNEQFF. Complete variable domain (other parts from reference TRBV28 and TRBJ2-1): DVKVTQSSRYLVKRTGEKVFLECVQDMDHENMFWYRQDPGLGLRLIYFSYDVKMKEKGDIPEGYSVSREKKERFSLILESASTNQTSMYLCASSLSGTSGMPSYNEQFFGPGTRLTVL.

V and J are TRBV24-1 and TRBJ1-2; D is unclear. The CDR3 consists of 14 residues. Per germline, CDR1 KGHDR and CDR2 SFDVKD. Trimming pared 2 bases from V and 3 bases from J, leaving 9 bases between. CDR3 coding DNA: TGTGCCACCAGTGATTCAGGCTCCTACTATGGCTACACCTTC. Translated: CATSDSGSYYGYTF.

This chain joins TRBV2 and TRBJ1-2, with TRBD1 as a possible D gene (5 bases). The length of the CDR3 is 13 residues. The ends were cut back, 4 bases at V and 6 bases at J, with 12 bases in the middle. Looked up from germline, CDR1 is SNHLY and CDR2 is FYNNEI. CDR3 DNA sequence: TGTGCCAGCAGTGGACAGATGTGGAATGGCTACACCTTC. Translation: CASSGQMWNGYTF.

The V gene is TRBV6-5, the J gene TRBJ2-1, with D possibly being TRBD2 (6 bases). V shed 6 bases and J shed 5 bases, with 8 bases lying between them. The CDR3 is 12 residues long. Germline V gene lookup returns CDR1 MNHEY and CDR2 SVGAGI. CDR3 DNA: TGTGCCAGCAGATTAGCGGACAATGAGCAGTTCTTC. This translates into CASRLADNEQFF.